The 20 T cell receptor beta chains below come from one sample, sequenced in a study of T-cell memory formation after mild COVID-19. MiXCR was run by TCRdb on the 5' RACE reads, yielding one entry per CDR3 protein. The table shows under 450,000 distinct CDR3 sequences, with 20% to 25% occurring only once. The sample was PBMCs or a T cell subset sorted from them (not recorded which). The receptor source for this set is a man aged 18 to 29 who had mild COVID-19 (a few samples of this study predate the infection). Cell type and time point are not known.

The genes are TRBV6-6 and TRBJ2-3; D gene unclear. The V gene lost 7 bases and the J gene lost 4 bases, with 15 bases spanning the gap. The CDR3 loop spans 14 amino acids. Germline V gene data show CDR1 as MNHNY and CDR2 as SVGAGI (reference sequence). CDR3 sequence reads: CASTLDPWADTQYF. The CDR3 DNA reads TGTGCCAGCACCTTGGACCCCTGGGCAGATACGCAGTATTTT.

V gene TRBV6-5 combines with J gene TRBJ2-1; D is unclear. This CDR3 region has 11 residues. Germline V CDR1 and CDR2: MNHEY, SVGAGI. The V and J ends lost 4 bases and 7 bases respectively, with 5 bases between them. The CDR3, as DNA: TGTGCCAGCAGTTCCGAGAATGAGCAGTTCTTC. Translated, it gives CASSSENEQFF.

The rearrangement links TRBV9 to TRBJ2-1; 8 bases are a match to TRBD1. Germline V gene data show CDR1 as SGDLS and CDR2 as YYNGEE. The V and J ends lost 1 base and 7 bases, in that order; junction bases with no gene match: 16. The CDR3 extends over 18 amino acids. CDR3 in amino acids: CASSVYSNRGTGLNEQFF. CDR3 sequence (DNA): TGTGCCAGCAGCGTATACTCTAACCGGGGGACAGGACTTAATGAGCAGTTCTTC.

The chain couples TRBV7-9 to TRBJ1-2; possible D gene TRBD1, 6 bases. This CDR3 has 13 amino acids. Trimming took 5 bases from V and 5 from J, leaving 12 bases between them. In germline, CDR1 is SEHNR, CDR2 FQNEAQ (reference sequence). The CDR3, as DNA: TGTGCCAGCAGCCCAGCTCAGGGGTATGGCTACACCTTC. Translation gives CASSPAQGYGYTF. Together with reference TRBV7-9 and TRBJ1-2, the CDR3 gives the full variable domain: DTGVSQNPRHKITKRGQNVTFRCDPISEHNRLYWYRQTLGQGPEFLTYFQNEAQLEKSRLLSDRFSAERPKGSFSTLEIQRTEQGDSAMYLCASSPAQGYGYTFGSGTRLTVV.

This clonotype appeared a few times. The J gene is TRBJ2-1, the V gene TRBV20-1; D is unresolved. This CDR3 has 10 residues. V was shortened by 5 bases and J by 6 bases, with 5 bases between the two germline ends. Looked up from germline, CDR1 is DFQATT and CDR2 is SNEGSKA (reference sequence). CDR3 protein: CSALGNEQFF. The CDR3 DNA reads as TGCAGTGCTCTTGGCAATGAGCAGTTCTTC.

V gene TRBV7-2 combines with J gene TRBJ1-2; D may be TRBD1 (5 bases). Germline loops: CDR1 SGHTA, CDR2 FQGNSA. The CDR3 is made up of 13 amino acids. The V and J ends lost 3 bases and 4 bases respectively, with 9 bases between them. CDR3 in amino acids: CASSFDRFYGYTF. CDR3 sequence (DNA): TGTGCCAGCAGCTTTGACAGATTCTATGGCTACACCTTC.

This clonotype was counted a few times. The chain's CDR3 is CATGGEGGSYNEQFF. The CDR3 DNA is TGTGCCACCGGGGGGGAGGGGGGCTCCTACAATGAGCAGTTCTTC. The chain links TRBV24-1 to TRBJ2-1, with D perhaps matching TRBD2 (7 bases). This CDR3 is 15 amino acids long. V lost 9 bases to trimming and J lost 0 bases, with 14 bases between them. In germline, CDR1 is KGHDR, CDR2 SFDVKD.

This chain uses TRBV6-5 with TRBJ2-5, with D maybe TRBD2 (6 bases). V gave up 10 bases and J gave up 4 bases, with 16 bases separating them. Germline loops: CDR1 MNHEY, CDR2 SVGAGI. This CDR3 spans 13 amino acids. CDR3 in DNA: TGTGCCACCCTTTCGCCGGGAGCAGAGACCCAGTACTTC. Translation gives CATLSPGAETQYF.

This chain joins TRBV20-1 and TRBJ2-3; D possibly corresponds to TRBD2 (7 bases). The length of the CDR3 is 16 residues. Germline V gene data show CDR1 as DFQATT and CDR2 as SNEGSKA (reference sequence). Here the CDR3 DNA reads TGCAGCGCTTGGCTCGGGGGGCACACTAGCACAGATACGCAGTATTTT. Residues: CSAWLGGHTSTDTQYF.

The gene calls are TRBV6-5 and TRBJ2-2; D might be TRBD1 (5 bases). This CDR3 has 13 residues. The V gene lost 7 bases and the J gene lost 5 bases, with 11 bases spanning the gap. The germline V gene has CDR1 MNHEY and CDR2 SVGAGI. This chain's CDR3 is CASTNRGTGELFF. In DNA form, the CDR3 reads TGTGCCAGCACCAATAGGGGTACCGGGGAGCTGTTTTTT.

About this clonotype: The germline gene is not matched at one end of the junction; a read error may be the cause. The chain couples TRBV15 to TRBJ2-5; TRBD2 is a possible D gene (6 bases). The CDR3 is 12 amino acids. Looked up from germline, CDR1 is LNHNV and CDR2 is YYDKDF (reference sequence). The CDR3: CATSTSPGLILF. Written as DNA, the CDR3 is TGTGCCACCAGCACAAGCCCGGGACTTATTCTCTTC.

V gene TRBV7-9 combines with J gene TRBJ1-5, with 7 bases lining up with TRBD1. Trimming cost V 5 bases and J 1 base; bases outside gene matches: 11. The germline CDR1 and CDR2 sequences are SEHNR and FQNEAQ (reference sequence). CDR3 size: 17 residues. CDR3 nucleotide sequence: TGTGCCAGCAGCGCGGGGACAGATCGGGGGAGCAATCAGCCCCAGCATTTT. This codes for CASSAGTDRGSNQPQHF. Combining the CDR3 with reference TRBV7-9 and TRBJ1-5 gives the whole variable domain DTGVSQNPRHKITKRGQNVTFRCDPISEHNRLYWYRQTLGQGPEFLTYFQNEAQLEKSRLLSDRFSAERPKGSFSTLEIQRTEQGDSAMYLCASSAGTDRGSNQPQHFGDGTRLSIL.

The V and J genes are TRBV28 and TRBJ1-1; tentatively, D is TRBD1 (5 bases). V lost 3 bases, J lost 0 bases, and 8 bases lay in between. The CDR3 runs 14 residues. Germline CDR1 MDHEN, CDR2 SYDVKM. DNA of the CDR3: TGTGCCAGCAGTTTCAGGGCTATGAACACTGAAGCTTTCTTT. This gives the protein CASSFRAMNTEAFF.

This clonotype appeared a few times. The chain is built from TRBV20-1 and TRBJ1-3; D possibly corresponds to TRBD1 (5 bases). The CDR3 loop spans 15 amino acids. Germline values: CDR1 DFQATT, CDR2 SNEGSKA (reference sequence). Trimming removed 1 base from V and 2 bases from J, with 12 bases in between. The CDR3 loop reads CSARGGTSPGNTIYF. The CDR3 DNA follows: TGCAGTGCTAGAGGGGGCACTTCCCCTGGAAACACCATATATTTT.

The sample holds a few counts of this clonotype. The chain links TRBV5-1 to TRBJ2-3, with D tentatively TRBD1 (5 bases). This CDR3 region has 13 residues. Per the germline V gene, CDR1 is SGHRS and CDR2 is YFSETQ. The ends were cut back, 4 bases at V and 4 bases at J, with 10 bases in the middle. This CDR3 reads CASSDQGSDTQYF. DNA for the CDR3: TGCGCCAGCAGCGATCAGGGCTCAGATACGCAGTATTTT.

The chain joins TRBV10-3 to TRBJ2-7; D remains unclear. This CDR3 has 15 residues. Trimming pared 10 bases from V and 3 bases from J, leaving 22 bases between. Per germline, CDR1 ENHRY and CDR2 SYGVKD. The DNA for the CDR3 is TGTGCCACCCTCCCCAGGCCCTTGGCTTTCTACGAGCAGTACTTC. It translates to CATLPRPLAFYEQYF.

The chain couples TRBV7-8 to TRBJ2-7, with 10 bases aligning to TRBD2. The CDR3 is made up of 13 amino acids. Germline V CDR1 and CDR2: SGHVS, FQNEAQ. The trim removed 5 bases at V and 2 bases at J, leaving 0 bases unmatched. The DNA for the CDR3 is TGTGCCAGCAGCGGACTAGCGGCCTACGAGCAGTACGTC. Translating gives CASSGLAAYEQYV.

This clonotype was picked up a small number of times. The chain uses TRBV7-2 and TRBJ2-3; 9 positions agree with TRBD2. The CDR3 length is 15 residues. Losses at the gene ends were 3 bases for V and 4 bases for J; bases not matched to a gene: 5. CDR1 is SGHTA and CDR2 is FQGNSA in the germline V gene. The CDR3 reads CASSFQRGAADTQYF. The CDR3 DNA follows: TGTGCCAGCAGCTTCCAGCGGGGGGCAGCAGATACGCAGTATTTT. The full variable domain, its missing parts supplied by reference TRBV7-2 and TRBJ2-3, is GAGVSQSPSNKVTEKGKDVELRCDPISGHTALYWYRQSLGQGLEFLIYFQGNSAPDKSGLPSDRFSAERTGGSVSTLTIQRTQQEDSAVYLCASSFQRGAADTQYFGPGTRLTVL.

This clonotype was recorded many times. This chain links TRBV5-6 with TRBJ2-5; TRBD2 agrees at 11 bases. The CDR3 length is 15 residues. CDR1 and CDR2 from the germline V gene are SGHDT and YYEEEE. Germline trimming cut 5 bases from V and 7 bases from J; bases unmatched to any gene: 10. The DNA of the CDR3 is TGTGCCAGCAGGTCAACTAGCGGGGGCTGGGGGACCCAGTACTTC. This encodes CASRSTSGGWGTQYF.

The chain uses TRBV7-6 and TRBJ1-1, with unresolved D. This CDR3 contains 14 residues. Per the germline V gene, CDR1 is SGHVS and CDR2 is FNYEAQ. V shed 3 bases and J shed 5 bases, with 13 bases lying between them. Written as DNA, the CDR3 is TGTGCCAGCAGCTTTGGAGTTAAAGGGACTGAAGCTTTCTTT. It translates to CASSFGVKGTEAFF. The full variable domain, completed using reference TRBV7-6 and TRBJ1-1, is GAGVSQSPRYKVTKRGQDVALRCDPISGHVSLYWYRQALGQGPEFLTYFNYEAQQDKSGLPNDRFSAERPEGSISTLTIQRTEQRDSAMYRCASSFGVKGTEAFFGQGTRLTVV.